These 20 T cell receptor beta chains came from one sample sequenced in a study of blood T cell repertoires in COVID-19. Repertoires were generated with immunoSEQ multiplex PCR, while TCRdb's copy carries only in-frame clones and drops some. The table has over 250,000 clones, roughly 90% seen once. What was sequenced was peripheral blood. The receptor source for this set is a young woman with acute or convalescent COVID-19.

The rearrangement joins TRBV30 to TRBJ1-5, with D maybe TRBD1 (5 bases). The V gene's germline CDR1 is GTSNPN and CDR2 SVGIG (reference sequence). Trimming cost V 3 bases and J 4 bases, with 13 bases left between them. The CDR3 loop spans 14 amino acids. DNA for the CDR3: TGTGCCTGGAGCCGCGACAGACCTAATCAGCCCCAGCATTTT. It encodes CAWSRDRPNQPQHF.

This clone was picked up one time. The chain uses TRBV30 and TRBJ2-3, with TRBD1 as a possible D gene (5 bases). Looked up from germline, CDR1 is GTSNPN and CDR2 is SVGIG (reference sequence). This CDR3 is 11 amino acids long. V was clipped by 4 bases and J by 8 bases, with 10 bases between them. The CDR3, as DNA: TGTGCCTGGAAGCAGGGTGGTACGCAGTATTTT. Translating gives CAWKQGGTQYF.

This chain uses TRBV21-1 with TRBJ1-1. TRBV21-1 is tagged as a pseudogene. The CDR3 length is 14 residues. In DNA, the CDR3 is TGTGCCACCATCGGGAGGGGTGAGGGAACTGAAGCTTTCTTT. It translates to CATIGRGEGTEAFF.

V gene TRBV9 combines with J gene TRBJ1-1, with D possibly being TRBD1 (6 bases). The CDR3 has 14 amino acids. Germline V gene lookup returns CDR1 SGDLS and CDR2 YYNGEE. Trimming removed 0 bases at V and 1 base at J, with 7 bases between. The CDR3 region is CASSVEQGNTEAFF. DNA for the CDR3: TGTGCCAGCAGCGTAGAACAGGGGAACACTGAAGCTTTCTTT.

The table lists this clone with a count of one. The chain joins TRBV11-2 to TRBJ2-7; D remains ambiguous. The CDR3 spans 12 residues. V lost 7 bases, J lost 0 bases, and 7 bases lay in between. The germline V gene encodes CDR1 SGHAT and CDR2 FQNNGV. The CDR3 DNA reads TGTGCCAGCACCGAGAGCTCCTACGAGCAGTACTTC. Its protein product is CASTESSYEQYF.

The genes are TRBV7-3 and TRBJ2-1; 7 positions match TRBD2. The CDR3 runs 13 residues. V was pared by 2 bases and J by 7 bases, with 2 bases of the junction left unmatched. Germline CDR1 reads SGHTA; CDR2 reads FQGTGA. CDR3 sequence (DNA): TGTGCCAGCAGCTTAGCGGGAGTTAATGAGCAGTTCTTC. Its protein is CASSLAGVNEQFF.

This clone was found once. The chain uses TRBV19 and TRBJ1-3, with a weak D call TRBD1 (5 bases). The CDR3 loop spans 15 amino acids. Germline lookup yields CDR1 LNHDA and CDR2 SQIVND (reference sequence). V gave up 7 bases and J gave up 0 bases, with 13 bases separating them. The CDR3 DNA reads TGTGCCAGTACCCCTGGTGGGGCCTCTGGAAACACCATATATTTT. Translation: CASTPGGASGNTIYF. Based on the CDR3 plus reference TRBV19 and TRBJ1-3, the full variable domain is DGGITQSPKYLFRKEGQNVTLSCEQNLNHDAMYWYRQDPGQGLRLIYYSQIVNDFQKGDIAEGYSVSREKKESFPLTVTSAQKNPTAFYLCASTPGGASGNTIYFGEGSWLTVV.

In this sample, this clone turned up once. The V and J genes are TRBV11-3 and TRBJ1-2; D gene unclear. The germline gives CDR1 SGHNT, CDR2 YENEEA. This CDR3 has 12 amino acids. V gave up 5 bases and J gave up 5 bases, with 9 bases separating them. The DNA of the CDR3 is TGTGCCAGCAGCGTACAGAATTATGGCTACACCTTC. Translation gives CASSVQNYGYTF.

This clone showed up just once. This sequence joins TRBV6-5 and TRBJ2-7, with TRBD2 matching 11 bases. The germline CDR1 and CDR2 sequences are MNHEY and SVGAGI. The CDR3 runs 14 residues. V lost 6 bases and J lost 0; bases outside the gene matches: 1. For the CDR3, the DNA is TGTGCCAGCAGGGGACTAGCGGTCTCCTACGAGCAGTACTTC. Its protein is CASRGLAVSYEQYF.

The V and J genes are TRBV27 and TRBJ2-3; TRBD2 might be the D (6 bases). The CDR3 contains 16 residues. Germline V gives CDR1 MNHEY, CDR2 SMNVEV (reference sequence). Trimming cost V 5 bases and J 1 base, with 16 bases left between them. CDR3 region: CASSIKGGTRTDTQYF. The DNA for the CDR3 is TGTGCCAGCAGTATCAAAGGAGGGACTCGCACAGATACGCAGTATTTT.

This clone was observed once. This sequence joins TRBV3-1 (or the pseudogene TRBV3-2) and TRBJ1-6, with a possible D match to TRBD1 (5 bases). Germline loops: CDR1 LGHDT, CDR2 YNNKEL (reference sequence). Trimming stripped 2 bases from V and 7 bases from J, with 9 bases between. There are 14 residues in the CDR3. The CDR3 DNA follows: TGTGCCAGCAGCCAACAGGGATTAAATTCACCCCTCCACTTT. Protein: CASSQQGLNSPLHF.

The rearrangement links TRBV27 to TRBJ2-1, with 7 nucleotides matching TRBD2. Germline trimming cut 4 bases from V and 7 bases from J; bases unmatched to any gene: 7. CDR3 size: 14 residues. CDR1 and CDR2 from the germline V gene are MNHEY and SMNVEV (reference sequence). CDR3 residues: CASSWASGSNEQFF. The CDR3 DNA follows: TGTGCCAGCAGTTGGGCTAGCGGATCAAATGAGCAGTTCTTC.

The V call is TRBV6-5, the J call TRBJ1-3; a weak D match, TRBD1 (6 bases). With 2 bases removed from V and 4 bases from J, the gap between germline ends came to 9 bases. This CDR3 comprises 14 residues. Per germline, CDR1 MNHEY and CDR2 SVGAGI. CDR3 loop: CASSYGGEGNTIYF. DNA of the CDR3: TGTGCCAGCAGTTACGGGGGCGAGGGAAACACCATATATTTT.

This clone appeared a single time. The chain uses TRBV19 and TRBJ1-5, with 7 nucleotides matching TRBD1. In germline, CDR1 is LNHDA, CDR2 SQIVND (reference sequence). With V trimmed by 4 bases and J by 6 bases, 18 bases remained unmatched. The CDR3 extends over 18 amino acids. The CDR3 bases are TGTGCCAGTAGTAAAATAACAGGGGTCGGGTTATACGGTCAGCCCCAGCATTTT. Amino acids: CASSKITGVGLYGQPQHF. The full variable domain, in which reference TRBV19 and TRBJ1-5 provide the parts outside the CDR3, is DGGITQSPKYLFRKEGQNVTLSCEQNLNHDAMYWYRQDPGQGLRLIYYSQIVNDFQKGDIAEGYSVSREKKESFPLTVTSAQKNPTAFYLCASSKITGVGLYGQPQHFGDGTRLSIL.

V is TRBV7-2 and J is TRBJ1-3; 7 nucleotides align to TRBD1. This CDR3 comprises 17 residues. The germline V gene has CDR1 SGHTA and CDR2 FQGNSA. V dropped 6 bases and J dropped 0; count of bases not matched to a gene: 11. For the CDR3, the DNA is TGTGCCAGCAGTTCATCGCGGGACAGCCGCTCTGGAAACACCATATATTTT. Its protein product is CASSSSRDSRSGNTIYF.

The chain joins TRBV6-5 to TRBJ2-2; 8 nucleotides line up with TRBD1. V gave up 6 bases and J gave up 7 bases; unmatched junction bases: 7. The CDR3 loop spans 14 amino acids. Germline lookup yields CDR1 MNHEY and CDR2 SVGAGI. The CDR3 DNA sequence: TGTGCCAGCAGCGACAGGGGATTTGGCGGGGAGCTGTTTTTT. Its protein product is CASSDRGFGGELFF.

DNA of the CDR3: TGTGCCAGCAGCGGAACAGGGAGTGGAAACACCATATATTTT. It encodes CASSGTGSGNTIYF. J is TRBJ1-3 and V is TRBV9, with a tentative D call TRBD1 (6 bases). Germline lookup yields CDR1 SGDLS and CDR2 YYNGEE. The CDR3 has 14 residues. V was cut by 3 bases and J by 3 bases, with 10 bases left in between.

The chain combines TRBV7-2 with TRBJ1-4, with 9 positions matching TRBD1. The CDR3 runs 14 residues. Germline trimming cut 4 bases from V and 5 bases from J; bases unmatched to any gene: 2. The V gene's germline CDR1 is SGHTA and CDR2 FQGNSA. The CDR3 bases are TGTGCCAGCAGCTACGACAGGGGGAATGAAAAACTGTTTTTT. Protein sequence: CASSYDRGNEKLFF.

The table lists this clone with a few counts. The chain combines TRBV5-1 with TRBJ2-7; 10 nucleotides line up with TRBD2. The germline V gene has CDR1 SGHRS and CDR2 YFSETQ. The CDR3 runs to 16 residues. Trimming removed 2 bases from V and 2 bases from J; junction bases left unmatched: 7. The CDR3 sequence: CASSLTTSGTPYEQYF. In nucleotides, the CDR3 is TGCGCCAGCAGCTTAACAACTAGCGGGACGCCCTACGAGCAGTACTTC.

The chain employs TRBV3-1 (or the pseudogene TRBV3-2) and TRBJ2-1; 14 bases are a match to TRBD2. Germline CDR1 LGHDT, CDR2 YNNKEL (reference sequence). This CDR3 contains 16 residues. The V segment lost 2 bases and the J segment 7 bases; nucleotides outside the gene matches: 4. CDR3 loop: CASSQRRLAGGNEQFF. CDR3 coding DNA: TGTGCCAGCAGCCAAAGAAGACTAGCGGGGGGGAATGAGCAGTTCTTC.